This passage covers 18 T cell receptor beta chains from one sample sequenced in a study of T cells after yellow fever vaccination. TCRdb reanalysed the 5' RACE reads using MiXCR and keeps one entry per CDR3 protein. Of 510,000 or so distinct CDR3 sequences in the sample, 19% were seen once. The input for sequencing was PBMCs, taken 15 days after the yellow fever booster vaccination. The receptors were sampled from a man under 40 who received the YFV17D yellow fever vaccine.

In this sample, this clonotype turned up a few times. The rearrangement uses TRBV30 and TRBJ2-1, with TRBD1 matching over 8 bases. The CDR3 spans 13 residues. The V gene end was trimmed by 1 base and the J gene end by 7 bases; junction bases not matched to a gene: 3. The germline CDR1 and CDR2 sequences are GTSNPN and SVGIG (reference sequence). The CDR3 bases are TGTGCCTGGAGTGAACAGGGGGGTAATGAGCAGTTCTTC. As protein: CAWSEQGGNEQFF.

This clonotype was counted a few times. This rearrangement joins TRBV29-1 to TRBJ1-2; 9 bases are a match to TRBD1. The CDR3 runs to 14 residues. The J segment lost 0 bases and the V segment lost 7 bases, leaving 6 bases of the junction unmatched. Germline CDR1 and CDR2: SQVTM and ANQGSEA. Written as DNA, the CDR3 is TGCAGCGCCCAGGGACAGGGTGCTAACTATGGCTACACCTTC. Translating it yields CSAQGQGANYGYTF.

V is TRBV5-6 and J is TRBJ2-1; 7 bases map to TRBD1. The germline gives CDR1 SGHDT, CDR2 YYEEEE. J was trimmed by 8 bases and V by 6 bases; bases with no gene match: 2. The CDR3 extends over 11 amino acids. The CDR3: CASMTGYEQFF. The CDR3 region has the DNA TGTGCCAGCATGACAGGGTATGAGCAGTTCTTC.

The chain links TRBV12-3 or TRBV12-4 to TRBJ2-2; D uncertain. CDR3 length: 13 residues. Trimming took off 5 bases at V and 1 base at J, with 5 bases between the two ends. CDR3 protein: CASSILNTGELFF. The CDR3 bases are TGTGCCAGCAGTATCCTGAACACCGGGGAGCTGTTTTTT.

The chain joins TRBV20-1 to TRBJ2-5, with 7 bases lining up with TRBD2. Trimming cost V 3 bases and J 4 bases; bases outside gene matches: 5. Germline assignment: CDR1 DFQATT and CDR2 SNEGSKA (reference sequence). This CDR3 is 13 amino acids long. CDR3 amino acids: CSASRGDRETQYF. The CDR3 DNA sequence: TGCAGTGCTAGCCGGGGGGACCGAGAGACCCAGTACTTC.

Only a few counts were recorded for this clonotype. The chain recombines TRBV27 with TRBJ2-1; D might be TRBD2 (5 bases). V shed 6 bases and J shed 11 bases, with 20 bases lying between them. The CDR3 consists of 14 residues. CDR1 and CDR2 from the germline V gene are MNHEY and SMNVEV (reference sequence). The CDR3 coding sequence is TGTGCCAGCAGCCTAGGAGGCAGCCCGAATAAGCAGTTCTTC. Its translation is CASSLGGSPNKQFF.

V and J are TRBV7-2 and TRBJ2-5; D unresolved. CDR1 is SGHTA, CDR2 FQGNSA, per germline. The CDR3 extends over 16 amino acids. Trimming took 2 bases from V and 0 from J, leaving 13 bases between them. In DNA form, the CDR3 reads TGTGCCAGCAGCTTACTAGGCGGAAGGTACCAAGAGACCCAGTACTTC. Protein sequence: CASSLLGGRYQETQYF.

The J gene is TRBJ2-7, the V gene TRBV10-3; a possible D gene is TRBD2 (7 bases). The CDR3 has 15 amino acids. Germline CDR1 reads ENHRY; CDR2 reads SYGVKD. Trimming shortened V by 11 bases and J by 0 bases, and 20 bases separated the two germline ends. CDR3 bases: TGTGCCGCCGGGGAGGGGGGGGAGAGCTCCTACGAGCAGTACTTC. Its translation is CAAGEGGESSYEQYF.

This clonotype showed up just a few times. The V and J genes are TRBV5-6 and TRBJ2-1; D is perhaps TRBD2 (5 bases). V was trimmed by 2 bases and J by 2 bases, leaving 11 bases between them. The V gene's germline CDR1 is SGHDT and CDR2 YYEEEE. CDR3 length: 15 residues. The CDR3 DNA is TGTGCCAGCAGCTTAACCGGGAACACCTACAATGAGCAGTTCTTC. Protein sequence: CASSLTGNTYNEQFF.

This clonotype was counted between two and nine times. This chain links TRBV18 with TRBJ2-7, with 11 nucleotides matching TRBD2. Germline values: CDR1 KGHSH, CDR2 LQKENI. This CDR3 contains 15 residues. The V and J ends lost 4 bases and 1 base, in that order; junction bases with no gene match: 3. Here the CDR3 DNA reads TGTGCCAGCTCACGGGGACTAGCGGAATCCTACGAGCAGTACTTC. It is translated as CASSRGLAESYEQYF.

This clonotype was observed a handful of times. V is TRBV20-1 and J is TRBJ2-5; 12 bases match TRBD2. Germline V gene sequence: CDR1 DFQATT, CDR2 SNEGSKA (reference sequence). The CDR3 totals 14 residues. V was pared by 2 bases and J by 4 bases, with 2 bases of the junction left unmatched. The CDR3 region has the DNA TGCAGTGCTAGACCGACTAGCGGGAGAGAGACCCAGTACTTC. Protein product: CSARPTSGRETQYF.

This clonotype was picked up a small number of times. V gene TRBV29-1 combines with J gene TRBJ2-3, with 7 bases that match TRBD2. The CDR3 sequence is 12 residues long. Looked up from germline, CDR1 is SQVTM and CDR2 is ANQGSEA. V lost 6 bases to trimming and J lost 6 bases; unmatched junction nucleotides: 6. This chain's CDR3 is CSVSGTIDTQYF. The CDR3 nucleotides read TGCAGCGTAAGCGGGACCATTGATACGCAGTATTTT.

This clonotype was counted only a few times. This chain joins TRBV25-1 and TRBJ2-5, with 11 positions matching TRBD2. V lost 4 bases to trimming and J lost 7 bases; unmatched junction nucleotides: 8. Germline V CDR1 and CDR2: MGHDK, SYGVNS. This CDR3 region has 15 residues. CDR3 in amino acids: CASSVPGLAVATQYF. The CDR3 coding sequence is TGTGCCAGCAGTGTCCCGGGACTAGCGGTTGCGACCCAGTACTTC.

V and J are TRBV12-3 or TRBV12-4 and TRBJ2-3; D gene ambiguous. V lost 5 bases, J lost 6 bases, and 12 bases lay in between. This CDR3 contains 13 residues. This CDR3 is CASSGPSVDTQYF. The CDR3 DNA sequence: TGTGCCAGCAGTGGCCCTAGTGTTGATACGCAGTATTTT.

This clonotype was counted a few times. The chain joins TRBV29-1 to TRBJ2-5; 7 nucleotides align to TRBD2. With 3 bases clipped from V and 5 bases from J, the junction kept 3 bases outside the gene matches. The germline V gene has CDR1 SQVTM and CDR2 ANQGSEA. This CDR3 region has 12 residues. The CDR3 region is CSVEPGGETQYF. CDR3 sequence (DNA): TGCAGCGTTGAGCCCGGGGGGGAGACCCAGTACTTC.

This clonotype was recorded a few times. V and J are TRBV5-1 and TRBJ2-7, with D perhaps being TRBD1 or TRBD2 (5 bases each). The V end was cut by 3 bases, the J end by 2 bases, with 12 bases between. The germline V gene encodes CDR1 SGHRS and CDR2 YFSETQ. CDR3 length equals 14 residues. The DNA for the CDR3 is TGCGCCAGCAGCTCTGGGACGGTTGCCTACGAGCAGTACTTC. Amino acids: CASSSGTVAYEQYF.

This clonotype was detected only a few times. V gene TRBV30 combines with J gene TRBJ1-1; D possibly corresponds to TRBD1 (5 bases). The CDR3 has 16 amino acids. The V end lost 3 bases, the J end lost 4 bases, and 21 bases lay between the germline ends. Germline CDR1 and CDR2: GTSNPN and SVGIG (reference sequence). The chain's CDR3 is CAWSSVGRGFFTEAFF. The CDR3 region has the DNA TGTGCCTGGAGCTCAGTGGGGCGGGGGTTTTTCACTGAAGCTTTCTTT.

This clonotype has a handful of counts. The chain is built from TRBV6-5 and TRBJ2-7; no reliable D call. CDR3 length: 14 residues. Trimming removed 4 bases from V and 3 bases from J, with 13 bases in between. Germline CDR1 MNHEY, CDR2 SVGAGI. For the CDR3, the DNA is TGTGCCAGCAGTTCCATCTCGAACTTCTACGAGCAGTACTTC. Its protein product is CASSSISNFYEQYF.